This T cell receptor (beta chain) emerged from a study of T cell repertoires in cytomegalovirus infection. Study-wide points: CMV-specific TCR beta clonotypes restricted by HLA-C dominated the ex vivo response.

In the case of this clonotype: Its antigen is not known.

TCRdb fed the reads into MiXCR, producing one record per CDR3 protein. The repertoire holds over 45,000 distinct CDR3 sequences, with more than 15% as singletons. This TCR was sampled from a human donor in good health (CMV status not recorded). Some clones in this sample may be carry-over from other donors' samples. Material: CD8+ T cells from cultured PBMCs, obtained from culture after CMV antigen stimulation.

The CDR3: CASSSPNRNNEQFF. The CDR3 DNA follows: TGTGCCAGCAGCTCACCCAATCGGAACAATGAGCAGTTCTTC. The rearrangement links TRBV7-9 to TRBJ2-1; the D is unclear. This CDR3 contains 14 residues. Between the trimmed V and J ends, which lost 4 bases and 5 bases, there was a span of 12 bases. Germline CDR1 is SEHNR and CDR2 is FQNEAQ (reference sequence).